The 5 T cell receptor beta chains given below trace back to one sample, sequenced in a study of T-cell memory formation after mild COVID-19. A single record per CDR3 protein comes from TCRdb applying MiXCR to the 5' RACE reads. Of 300,000 to 350,000 distinct CDR3 sequences in the sample, approximately 15% were seen once. Sequencing was done on a sample of PBMCs or a T cell subset sorted from them (not recorded which). Every receptor here comes from a man aged 18 to 30 who had mild COVID-19 (a few samples of this study predate the infection). Cell type and time point are not known.

This clonotype was seen more than once but under ten times. The rearrangement joins TRBV21-1 to TRBJ2-5; TRBD2, as called in the table, went unchecked against the DNA. TRBV21-1 is classified as a pseudogene. The CDR3 length is 13 residues. CDR3 region: CASDGTMGETQYF. The CDR3 nucleotides are TGTGCCAGCGACGGGACTATGGGGGAGACCCAGTACTTC.

The V and J genes are TRBV4-2 and TRBJ1-2; 10 nucleotides agree with TRBD1. The junction had 3 bases not matched to a gene; V was cut back by 4 bases and J by 1 base. The CDR3 totals 15 residues. Germline CDR1 is LGHNA and CDR2 is YNFKEQ. The CDR3 nucleotides read TGTGCCAGCAGCCGCGGGACAGGGGATAACTATGGCTACACCTTC. It translates to CASSRGTGDNYGYTF.

This clonotype was found a few times. This chain connects TRBV19 to TRBJ2-7; 13 bases fit TRBD2. Losses at the gene ends were 6 bases for V and 3 bases for J; bases not matched to a gene: 8. Germline V lookup: CDR1 LNHDA, CDR2 SQIVND (reference sequence). CDR3 length: 16 residues. CDR3 residues: CASSETSGGPVYEQYF. CDR3 DNA: TGTGCCAGTAGCGAGACTAGCGGGGGGCCTGTCTACGAGCAGTACTTC. The variable domain in full, completed from reference TRBV19 and TRBJ2-7, reads DGGITQSPKYLFRKEGQNVTLSCEQNLNHDAMYWYRQDPGQGLRLIYYSQIVNDFQKGDIAEGYSVSREKKESFPLTVTSAQKNPTAFYLCASSETSGGPVYEQYFGPGTRLTVT.

This clonotype was detected many times. The chain employs TRBV7-9 and TRBJ2-2; 9 bases fit TRBD2. Looked up from germline, CDR1 is SEHNR and CDR2 is FQNEAQ (reference sequence). CDR3 length equals 17 residues. V was pared by 4 bases and J by 5 bases, with 11 bases of the junction left unmatched. This CDR3 reads CASSSTSGPLITGELFF. For the CDR3, the DNA is TGTGCCAGCAGCTCGACTAGCGGTCCCCTTATAACCGGGGAGCTGTTTTTT.

This sequence joins TRBV9 and TRBJ2-5; tentatively, D is TRBD1 or TRBD2 (6 bases each). The V gene lost 3 bases and the J gene lost 5 bases, with 17 bases spanning the gap. Germline CDR1 reads SGDLS; CDR2 reads YYNGEE. The CDR3 sequence is 15 residues long. CDR3 residues: CASSAGGGRMETQYF. The CDR3 DNA sequence: TGTGCCAGCAGCGCAGGAGGGGGGCGGATGGAGACCCAGTACTTC.